This is a list of T cell receptor beta chains from one sample in a study of shared clonotypes between healthy human individuals. Assay used: immunoSEQ multiplex PCR; TCRdb lists only in-frame clones, some missing. The sample lists hundreds of thousands of clones; roughly four fifths were seen once. Sequences were obtained from PBMCs. The receptors were gathered from a woman aged 40 to 55 in good health. Some clones in this sample may be carry-over from other donors' samples. The CDR3 runs from the conserved cysteine through the conserved F or W. D genes are given only for firm matches. Not all rows give a size; the values are once, few, many and, for expanded clones, a class.

DNA: TGTGCCAGCAGCTCCGGGACTAGCGGGAGAATAAATGAGCAGTTCTTC
CDR3: CASSSGTSGRINEQFF
size: -
D: TRBD2
J: TRBJ2-1
V: TRBV11-2

DNA: TGTGCCAGCAGCGTAGGGACAGGCCCCTATGGCTACACCTTC
CDR3: CASSVGTGPYGYTF
size: -
D: TRBD1
J: TRBJ1-2
V: TRBV11-2

DNA: TGTGCCAGCTCACCGCGGTCGTTAACACTAGAGACCCAGTACTTC
CDR3: CASSPRSLTLETQYF
size: -
D: -
J: TRBJ2-5
V: TRBV18

DNA: TGTGCCAGCAGCTTTTCTGCTAGCGGCACAGATACGCAGTATTTT
CDR3: CASSFSASGTDTQYF
size: -
D: -
J: TRBJ2-3
V: TRBV7-9

DNA: TGTGCCAGCAGCTTAGCAGGCTGGGTTGAGCAGTTCTTC
CDR3: CASSLAGWVEQFF
size: -
D: -
J: TRBJ2-1
V: TRBV7-6

DNA: TGTGCCAGCAGCTTCGGCGGGGAAGGGAGCAATCAGCCCCAGCATTTT
CDR3: CASSFGGEGSNQPQHF
size: -
D: -
J: TRBJ1-5
V: TRBV7-6

DNA: TGTGCCACCAGCAGAGAAAGGGGAGGGGTTGAAAAACTGTTTTTT
CDR3: CATSRERGGVEKLFF
size: -
D: -
J: TRBJ1-4
V: TRBV15

DNA: TGTGCAAGTCGCCACAGACAGGGGGCTTTAGCCAAAAACATTCAGTACTTC
CDR3: CASRHRQGALAKNIQYF
size: -
D: -
J: TRBJ2-4
V: TRBV12-2

DNA: TGTGCCAGTAGTATGAGTGGAGGGGTGACCGGGGAGCTGTTTTTT
CDR3: CASSMSGGVTGELFF
size: -
D: -
J: TRBJ2-2
V: TRBV19

DNA: TGTGCCTGGAGTGTGGACAGGATTGTCAGAAATGAGCAGTTCTTC
CDR3: CAWSVDRIVRNEQFF
size: -
D: TRBD1
J: TRBJ2-1
V: TRBV30

DNA: TGTGCCAGCAGCTTGTCAGGAATCTCCTACGAGCAGTACTTC
CDR3: CASSLSGISYEQYF
size: -
D: -
J: TRBJ2-7
V: TRBV7-2

DNA: TGCGCCAGCTCCGAAATAGCGGGACAAGAGACCCAGTACTTC
CDR3: CASSEIAGQETQYF
size: -
D: TRBD2
J: TRBJ2-5
V: TRBV5-1

DNA: TGTGCCAGCAGCTTTGGACAAAACGGGCAGGCTTTCTTT
CDR3: CASSFGQNGQAFF
size: -
D: -
J: TRBJ1-1
V: TRBV7-6

DNA: TGTGCCAGTTTACCGAATCCCCTCTATGGCTACACCTTC
CDR3: CASLPNPLYGYTF
size: -
D: -
J: TRBJ1-2
V: TRBV19

DNA: TGTGCCATCAGTGTCACGGGACAGGGAGCCTACGAGCAGTACTTC
CDR3: CAISVTGQGAYEQYF
size: -
D: TRBD1
J: TRBJ2-7
V: TRBV10-3

DNA: TGTGCCAGCAGTAGGCGGGTAGGAATTTACAATGAGCAGTTCTTC
CDR3: CASSRRVGIYNEQFF
size: -
D: -
J: TRBJ2-1
V: TRBV25-1

DNA: TGTGCCAGCAGCTCTCTAGCGGGAGGCACAGATACGCAGTATTTT
CDR3: CASSSLAGGTDTQYF
size: once
D: TRBD2
J: TRBJ2-3
V: TRBV7-3

DNA: TGTGCCAGCAGCCCCGGACTAGCGGGAGGGGTTAGCACAGATACGCAGTATTTT
CDR3: CASSPGLAGGVSTDTQYF
size: -
D: TRBD2
J: TRBJ2-3
V: TRBV7-3

DNA: TGTGCCAGCAGCTTAGCGAGAGGGAGTGAGCAGTTCTTC
CDR3: CASSLARGSEQFF
size: few
D: -
J: TRBJ2-1
V: TRBV7-9

DNA: TGTGCCAGAAGCGCCGAGGGGGTGGCGGGATACCAAGAGACCCAGTACTTC
CDR3: CARSAEGVAGYQETQYF
size: -
D: -
J: TRBJ2-5
V: TRBV5-3

DNA: TGTGCCAGCAAAGGGCCCAATGTTCCCCAGCATTTT
CDR3: CASKGPNVPQHF
size: -
D: -
J: TRBJ1-5
V: TRBV6-4

DNA: TGTGCCAGCAGTTCCTCGAGGGCAGATACGCAGTATTTT
CDR3: CASSSSRADTQYF
size: -
D: -
J: TRBJ2-3
V: TRBV28

DNA: TGTGCCAGCAGTGGGGATCTCCCCCACTACGAGCAGTACTTC
CDR3: CASSGDLPHYEQYF
size: -
D: -
J: TRBJ2-7
V: TRBV28

DNA: TGTGCCAGCAACCCCCAGCCCCATCAGCCCCAGCATTTT
CDR3: CASNPQPHQPQHF
size: few
D: -
J: TRBJ1-5
V: TRBV28

DNA: TGTGCCAGCAGTTCCCCCGACACCGGTACGCAGTATTTT
CDR3: CASSSPDTGTQYF
size: many
D: -
J: TRBJ2-3
V: TRBV28

DNA: TGCGCCAGCAGCACCGGACACTCTGGGGCCAACGTCCTGACTTTC
CDR3: CASSTGHSGANVLTF
size: few
D: -
J: TRBJ2-6
V: TRBV5-1

DNA: TGTGCCAGCCAGCGGGACAGGGACAATGAGCAGTTCTTC
CDR3: CASQRDRDNEQFF
size: -
D: TRBD1
J: TRBJ2-1
V: TRBV6-5

DNA: TGTGCCAGCAGTACGTCCGTGACAGGGGTCCATGAGCAGTTCTTC
CDR3: CASSTSVTGVHEQFF
size: -
D: TRBD1
J: TRBJ2-1
V: TRBV6-5